This T cell receptor beta chain was identified during a study of TIL therapy for anti-PD-1-resistant metastatic lung cancer. About the research overall: Median patient age was about 56, ranging about 38-80 years. Findings and limits, study-wide: Patients were highly selected, enriched for treatment-naive, never-smoker and oncogene-addicted cases.

Sequencing used immunoSEQ v3. Profiled with immunoSEQ multiplex PCR; TCRdb holds only in-frame clones, not every one. The data contain 25,000 to 30,000 clones, roughly two thirds of them seen just once; the ten biggest clones take up 16%. On this clone: Its antigen remains unknown.

Regarding time point: pre-treatment sample, taken before nivolumab and TIL therapy. The tumor samples were excised metastases, mostly pleural nodules or supraclavicular lymph nodes. The source of this sequence is a woman aged 25-80 years with non-small cell lung cancer. Sequencing was performed on tumor tissue, taken at baseline.

CDR3 amino acids: CASSLVARTSGNYEQYF. In nucleotides, the CDR3 is TGTGCCAGCAGCTTAGTTGCTCGGACTAGCGGGAATTACGAGCAGTACTTC. The rearrangement uses TRBV7-2 and TRBJ2-7; 12 nucleotides line up with TRBD2. Germline V gives CDR1 SGHTA, CDR2 FQGNSA. Losses at the gene ends were 1 base for V and 4 bases for J; bases not matched to a gene: 8. There are 17 residues in the CDR3.